Below are 14 T cell receptor beta chains sequenced from a single sample in a study of blood T cells in healthy people across ages. Sample-barcoded 5' priming and a J-beta primer mix drove a second PCR of roughly 7 to 11 cycles. TCRdb reprocessed the 5' RACE reads via MiXCR and lists one record per CDR3 protein. The table has roughly 2 million distinct CDR3 sequences, about 49% seen once. Sequencing was done on a sample of blood. The receptors here all came from a woman in her thirties or forties in good health.

The V call is TRBV3-1, the J call TRBJ2-1, with D maybe TRBD2 (7 bases). V was pared by 7 bases and J by 7 bases, with 20 bases between. CDR1 is LGHDT, CDR2 YNNKEL, per germline (reference sequence). The CDR3 has 15 amino acids. The CDR3 region has the DNA TGTGCCAGCATCCCCCATGGGGGGGCCTCGAATGAGCAGTTCTTC. This codes for CASIPHGGASNEQFF.

This clonotype has a handful of counts. The chain employs TRBV27 and TRBJ2-3; D unclear. V dropped 8 bases and J dropped 12 bases, with 12 bases sitting between them. Germline CDR1 reads MNHEY; CDR2 reads SMNVEV (reference sequence). The CDR3 runs to 10 residues. CDR3 loop: CASGRSIQYF. The CDR3 region has the DNA TGTGCCAGCGGGCGGTCGATTCAGTATTTT.

The chain has TRBV3-1 and TRBJ2-7; 7 bases fit TRBD1. The CDR3 is 16 amino acids. The V gene end was trimmed by 3 bases and the J gene end by 0 bases; junction bases not matched to a gene: 8. Germline CDR1 reads LGHDT; CDR2 reads YNNKEL (reference sequence). Here the CDR3 DNA reads TGTGCCAGCAGCCACCCGGCCGGGACAGTCTCCTACGAGCAGTACTTC. Translated: CASSHPAGTVSYEQYF.

J is TRBJ2-3 and V is TRBV20-1, with D maybe TRBD1 (6 bases). The CDR3 is 14 residues long. Germline lookup yields CDR1 DFQATT and CDR2 SNEGSKA (reference sequence). Trimming shortened V by 2 bases and J by 2 bases, and 11 bases separated the two germline ends. CDR3: CSARLGAPTDTQYF. CDR3 coding DNA: TGCAGTGCTAGACTGGGGGCCCCCACAGATACGCAGTATTTT.

This clonotype was counted between two and nine times. This chain links TRBV6-1 with TRBJ2-5; 14 bases are a match to TRBD2. J gave up 1 base and V 6 bases, and 10 bases lay outside the gene matches. Germline V gene sequence: CDR1 MNHNS, CDR2 SASEGT. CDR3 size: 18 residues. This chain's CDR3 is CASSTIPGTSGGQETQYF. DNA for the CDR3: TGTGCCAGCAGCACCATACCCGGGACTAGCGGGGGCCAAGAGACCCAGTACTTC.

The chain carries TRBV29-1 and TRBJ2-7; no firm D call. The V end lost 4 bases, the J end lost 5 bases, and 6 bases lay between the germline ends. The CDR3 length is 10 residues. The germline V gene encodes CDR1 SQVTM and CDR2 ANQGSEA. The CDR3 is CSVVWDEQYF. CDR3 nucleotide sequence: TGCAGCGTTGTTTGGGACGAGCAGTACTTC.

The sample holds a few counts of this clonotype. The V call is TRBV5-6, the J call TRBJ2-7; the D gene is possibly TRBD1 (5 bases). V was clipped by 0 bases and J by 2 bases, with 12 bases between them. The CDR3 sequence is 15 residues long. Germline CDR1 is SGHDT and CDR2 is YYEEEE. CDR3 in amino acids: CASSLAMGRAYEQYF. CDR3 nucleotide sequence: TGTGCCAGCAGCTTGGCTATGGGCAGGGCCTACGAGCAGTACTTC.

This chain joins TRBV4-1 and TRBJ2-1; no reliable D call. Germline assignment: CDR1 MGHRA and CDR2 YSYEKL. Trimming took off 1 base at V and 6 bases at J, with 7 bases between the two ends. The length of the CDR3 is 13 residues. DNA for the CDR3: TGCGCCAGCAGCCAAGGTTGGGGCAATGAGCAGTTCTTC. This translates into CASSQGWGNEQFF.

The J gene is TRBJ2-1, the V gene TRBV7-2; TRBD1 matches at 10 bases. CDR3 length equals 16 residues. Germline trimming cut 5 bases from V and 2 bases from J; bases unmatched to any gene: 6. Germline V gene sequence: CDR1 SGHTA, CDR2 FQGNSA. In DNA form, the CDR3 reads TGTGCCAGCAGCCCCACCGGGACAGGGGCCTACAATGAGCAGTTCTTC. Translated: CASSPTGTGAYNEQFF.

The chain combines TRBV24-1 with TRBJ2-1; D not certain. The CDR3 has 13 residues. CDR1 and CDR2 (germline): KGHDR, SFDVKD. V lost 3 bases, J lost 4 bases, and 6 bases lay in between. CDR3 bases: TGTGCCACCAGTGATGGGTCTTACAATGAGCAGTTCTTC. Translation: CATSDGSYNEQFF.

V and J are TRBV5-6 and TRBJ2-1, with TRBD2 matching 10 bases. Germline V gene data show CDR1 as SGHDT and CDR2 as YYEEEE. Trimming at V came to 1 base and at J to 0 bases, leaving 7 bases not matched to a gene. The CDR3 covers 18 residues. The CDR3 sequence is CASSLYLAGESSYNEQFF. CDR3 nucleotide sequence: TGTGCCAGCAGCTTGTACCTAGCGGGGGAGAGCTCCTACAATGAGCAGTTCTTC.

The genes are TRBV4-2 and TRBJ2-7; D gene unclear. The CDR3 sequence is 13 residues long. Germline V gene lookup returns CDR1 LGHNA and CDR2 YNFKEQ. V was cut by 1 base and J by 0 bases, with 4 bases left in between. The DNA for the CDR3 is TGTGCCAGCAGCCAAGCCAGCTCCTACGAGCAGTACTTC. It translates to CASSQASSYEQYF.

This clonotype was counted between two and nine times. V and J are TRBV12-3 or TRBV12-4 and TRBJ1-2, with a weak D call TRBD1 (6 bases). Trimming removed 7 bases from V and 2 bases from J, with 14 bases in between. The CDR3 contains 14 residues. CDR3 amino acids: CASNGQGGNYGYTF. The CDR3 DNA reads TGTGCCAGCAACGGACAAGGGGGGAACTATGGCTACACCTTC.

The chain combines TRBV20-1 with TRBJ1-6; no definite D call. With 5 bases removed from V and 7 bases from J, the gap between germline ends came to 9 bases. Germline V lookup: CDR1 DFQATT, CDR2 SNEGSKA (reference sequence). CDR3 length: 12 amino acids. CDR3 amino acids: CSAPGLNSPLHF. The CDR3 DNA follows: TGCAGTGCTCCCGGTTTAAATTCACCCCTCCACTTT.